Shown below are 5 T cell receptor beta chains from a single sample sequenced in a study of identical twins. TCRdb used MiXCR to reprocess the 5' RACE reads, holding one entry per CDR3 protein. The repertoire holds under 500,000 distinct CDR3 sequences, around an eighth seen once, with more than 0.8% in the top ten. These same records also appear under a second study, on yellow fever vaccine responses in identical twins.

Sequenced: CD4+ T cells sorted from blood. Receptors originate from a woman between 18 and 29 years old in good health.

This clonotype has a count of ten or more. The J gene is TRBJ2-1, the V gene TRBV4-3; TRBD1 is a possible D gene (6 bases). The CDR3 consists of 14 residues. In germline, CDR1 is LGHNA, CDR2 YSLEER. Trimming removed 0 bases at V and 14 bases at J, with 17 bases between. Here the CDR3 DNA reads TGCGCCAGCAGCCAAGAAAGGACAGCTGCCGCCGAGTTCTTC. Protein sequence: CASSQERTAAAEFF.

This clonotype was seen a handful of times. The chain combines TRBV7-2 with TRBJ2-3; 7 bases fit TRBD2. V lost 6 bases, J lost 4 bases, and 4 bases stayed unmatched. CDR3 length: 13 residues. Germline loops: CDR1 SGHTA, CDR2 FQGNSA. CDR3 nucleotide sequence: TGTGCCAGCAGATCTAGCGGTCCAGATACGCAGTATTTT. Its protein is CASRSSGPDTQYF.

The CDR3 DNA is TGTGCCAGCTCACCGGGCGACACAGATACGCAGTATTTT. Amino acid sequence: CASSPGDTDTQYF. The V call is TRBV18, the J call TRBJ2-3; no definite D call. The CDR3 sequence is 13 residues long. Deletions cut 3 bases from V and 2 bases from J, with 6 bases between. Germline CDR1 reads KGHSH; CDR2 reads LQKENI.

The chain joins TRBV20-1 to TRBJ2-1; D perhaps matches TRBD2 (6 bases). There are 14 residues in the CDR3. The V end was cut by 0 bases, the J end by 7 bases, with 13 bases between. Looked up from germline, CDR1 is DFQATT and CDR2 is SNEGSKA (reference sequence). CDR3 DNA sequence: TGCAGTGCTAGAGATCAGGCGCGGGGAAATGAGCAGTTCTTC. Translation gives CSARDQARGNEQFF.

The CDR3 sequence is CASSLQGLAGGSYEQYF. CDR3 in DNA: TGTGCCAGCAGTTTGCAAGGACTAGCGGGAGGCTCCTACGAGCAGTACTTC. V usage is TRBV28 and J usage is TRBJ2-7; 14 nucleotides agree with TRBD2. Germline lookup yields CDR1 MDHEN and CDR2 SYDVKM. V gave up 3 bases and J gave up 0 bases; unmatched junction bases: 4. There are 17 residues in the CDR3.